This T cell receptor (beta chain) is drawn from a study of blood T cell repertoires in COVID-19. As for the study in general: The United States, Italy and Spain provided the acute and convalescent COVID-19 samples.

CDR1 KGHDR and CDR2 SFDVKD come from the germline V gene. The CDR3 has 14 residues. With 0 bases removed from V and 3 bases from J, the gap between germline ends came to 7 bases. As originally analysed: Amplification of reference gene primers provided the estimated nucleated cell counts. This table comes from immunoSEQ multiplex PCR, and its TCRdb copy is limited to in-frame clones, with some not included. Clone size and the V and J calls come from that table; the DNA yielded D and trimming. The sample shows 90,000 or so clones, about 86% of them seen only once. V usage is TRBV24-1 and J usage is TRBJ2-5; D remains unclear. The receptor was derived from a man in his 60s with acute or convalescent COVID-19. The sample comprised peripheral blood. CDR3 loop: CATSDLGPEETQYF. CDR3 sequence (DNA): TGTGCCACCAGTGATTTGGGCCCAGAAGAGACCCAGTACTTC.